Below are 16 T cell receptor beta chains sequenced from a single sample in a study of shared clonotypes between healthy human individuals (dated by TCRdb to the early 2020s). Receptors were amplified or captured by the immunoSEQ multiplex PCR assay. TCRdb obtained this table from immuneACCESS and retained in-frame rearrangements with V and J assigned. These tables miss some clones; where compared with another copy, unresolved V genes account for less than half of the shortfall, and the remainder is unexplained. The table for this sample lists fewer than 1.4 million clones; approximately 78% of them were counted only once. 0.6% to 0.75% of the sample is taken by the ten largest. The source material was memory CD4+ T cells from PBMCs. This specimen's cell subset or site label, interpreted: CD45RA-negative fraction. Receptor source: a man younger than 30 in good health. Some clones in this sample may be carry-over from other donors' samples.

The V gene is TRBV28, the J gene TRBJ2-6; D is undetermined. Germline CDR1 MDHEN, CDR2 SYDVKM. The germline V and J ends were trimmed by 8 bases and 0 bases, with 8 bases remaining between them. The CDR3 has 14 residues. This chain's CDR3 is CASGISSGANVLTF. DNA for the CDR3: TGTGCCAGCGGTATTAGCTCTGGGGCCAACGTCCTGACTTTC. The whole variable domain, filled in from reference TRBV28 and TRBJ2-6, reads DVKVTQSSRYLVKRTGEKVFLECVQDMDHENMFWYRQDPGLGLRLIYFSYDVKMKEKGDIPEGYSVSREKKERFSLILESASTNQTSMYLCASGISSGANVLTFGAGSRLTVL.

The V and J genes are TRBV6-5 and TRBJ2-4; 8 nucleotides match TRBD2. V was pared by 7 bases and J by 4 bases, with 3 bases of the junction left unmatched. CDR3 length: 13 residues. Germline lookup yields CDR1 MNHEY and CDR2 SVGAGI. The DNA for the CDR3 is TGTGCCAGCACTGCTAGCGGGAAAAACATTCAGTACTTC. Translation gives CASTASGKNIQYF.

This sequence joins TRBV5-1 and TRBJ1-5; no definite D call. The V and J ends lost 5 bases and 2 bases respectively, with 20 bases between them. Per the germline V gene, CDR1 is SGHRS and CDR2 is YFSETQ. The CDR3 covers 17 residues. The CDR3 protein is CASSPAALGSGNQPQHF. The CDR3 bases are TGCGCCAGCAGTCCGGCCGCCCTGGGCTCGGGCAATCAGCCCCAGCATTTT.

The chain combines TRBV28 with TRBJ2-5; D possibly corresponds to TRBD2 (6 bases). The CDR3 runs to 15 residues. V lost 10 bases and J lost 9, with 27 bases in between. Germline CDR1 reads MDHEN; CDR2 reads SYDVKM. CDR3 in amino acids: CATYPPGLQYGAQYF. The CDR3 DNA is TGTGCCACCTATCCTCCGGGACTCCAATATGGGGCCCAGTACTTC.

The chain employs TRBV9 and TRBJ2-1, with TRBD1 as a possible D gene (5 bases). V lost 3 bases and J 8 bases, leaving 15 bases between the germline ends. Germline-derived CDR1 and CDR2 are SGDLS and YYNGEE. CDR3 length: 14 amino acids. Here the CDR3 reads CASSADPQGDEQFF. The CDR3 nucleotides read TGTGCCAGCAGCGCGGACCCCCAAGGGGATGAGCAGTTCTTC.

The count of this clone is one. The J gene is TRBJ2-5, the V gene TRBV29-1; 8 nucleotides match TRBD2. The germline V gene encodes CDR1 SQVTM and CDR2 ANQGSEA. V lost 1 base to trimming and J lost 4 bases; unmatched junction nucleotides: 8. The CDR3 extends over 15 amino acids. The chain's CDR3 is CSVEVVGRAGETQYF. In nucleotides, the CDR3 is TGCAGCGTTGAAGTTGTCGGGAGGGCAGGAGAGACCCAGTACTTC.

The chain recombines TRBV28 with TRBJ1-1, with D possibly matching TRBD1 (5 bases). The CDR3 loop spans 15 amino acids. V lost 6 bases, J lost 6 bases, and 20 bases lay in between. In germline, CDR1 is MDHEN, CDR2 SYDVKM. DNA of the CDR3: TGTGCCAGCAGGACACTCACGGGGGTCGGCGCTGAAGCTTTCTTT. It translates to CASRTLTGVGAEAFF.

The chain uses TRBV5-5 and TRBJ1-5; the D is unclear. The CDR3 length is 15 residues. CDR1 is SGHKS, CDR2 YYEKEE, per germline (reference sequence). V was cut by 0 bases and J by 2 bases, with 9 bases left in between. CDR3 bases: TGTGCCAGCAGCTTGGGGGCTTGGGGCAATCAGCCCCAGCATTTT. Translation gives CASSLGAWGNQPQHF.

The chain uses TRBV28 and TRBJ1-1; D gene unclear. The V gene's germline CDR1 is MDHEN and CDR2 SYDVKM. The V gene lost 2 bases and the J gene lost 0 bases, with 7 bases spanning the gap. The CDR3 has 14 residues. This CDR3 is CASSLGVVNTEAFF. CDR3 nucleotides: TGTGCCAGCAGTTTAGGGGTTGTGAACACTGAAGCTTTCTTT.

The CDR3 DNA is TGTGCCAGCTCACCACCGAGGGATAATCTACTTGGCTACACCTTC. Encoded protein: CASSPPRDNLLGYTF. The chain links TRBV18 to TRBJ1-2, with D unclear. The CDR3 contains 15 residues. V lost 0 bases to trimming and J lost 7 bases, with 15 bases between them. Per the germline V gene, CDR1 is KGHSH and CDR2 is LQKENI.

The V and J genes are TRBV2 and TRBJ2-2, with 14 bases matching TRBD2. Germline trimming cut 9 bases from V and 6 bases from J; bases unmatched to any gene: 6. CDR3 length equals 15 residues. The germline V gene encodes CDR1 SNHLY and CDR2 FYNNEI. CDR3 sequence (DNA): TGTGCCAGTGGGGGACTAGCGGGAGAACCCGGGGAGCTGTTTTTT. Translation gives CASGGLAGEPGELFF. The whole variable domain, filled in from reference TRBV2 and TRBJ2-2, reads EPEVTQTPSHQVTQMGQEVILRCVPISNHLYFYWYRQILGQKVEFLVSFYNNEISEKSEIFDDQFSVERPDGSNFTLKIRSTKLEDSAMYFCASGGLAGEPGELFFGEGSRLTVL.

V is TRBV4-3 and J is TRBJ1-2; no clear D gene. Trimming removed 4 bases from V and 2 bases from J, with 8 bases in between. Germline V gives CDR1 LGHNA, CDR2 YSLEER. The CDR3 spans 13 residues. Here the CDR3 DNA reads TGCGCCAGCAGCCCCGCTGGGAACTATGGCTACACCTTC. This sequence encodes CASSPAGNYGYTF.

The chain joins TRBV5-4 to TRBJ2-1; 7 nucleotides match TRBD2. This CDR3 has 13 residues. CDR1 SGHNT and CDR2 YYREEE come from the germline V gene (reference sequence). The junction had 3 bases not matched to a gene; V was cut back by 2 bases and J by 7 bases. DNA for the CDR3: TGTGCCAGCAGCTTCCAGCGGGGTAATGAGCAGTTCTTC. As protein: CASSFQRGNEQFF.

This rearrangement joins TRBV9 to TRBJ1-1; possible D gene TRBD1, 6 bases. V gave up 0 bases and J gave up 1 base, with 7 bases separating them. The V gene's germline CDR1 is SGDLS and CDR2 YYNGEE. CDR3 length equals 14 residues. The CDR3 loop is CASSVEQGNTEAFF. The CDR3, as DNA: TGTGCCAGCAGCGTAGAACAGGGGAACACTGAAGCTTTCTTT. Supplemented by reference TRBV9 and TRBJ1-1, the full variable domain reads DSGVTQTPKHLITATGQRVTLRCSPRSGDLSVYWYQQSLDQGLQFLIQYYNGEERAKGNILERFSAQQFPDLHSELNLSSLELGDSALYFCASSVEQGNTEAFFGQGTRLTVV.

The J gene is TRBJ2-5, the V gene TRBV5-1; TRBD2 agrees at 11 bases. The V segment lost 2 bases and the J segment 4 bases; nucleotides outside the gene matches: 7. The V gene's germline CDR1 is SGHRS and CDR2 YFSETQ. The CDR3 extends over 16 amino acids. The CDR3 loop reads CASSLGTSGQVETQYF. The CDR3 bases are TGCGCCAGCAGCTTAGGGACTAGCGGCCAAGTAGAGACCCAGTACTTC.

J is TRBJ2-3 and V is TRBV5-1; no firm D call. The CDR3 sequence is 13 residues long. V was clipped by 4 bases and J by 6 bases, with 12 bases between them. The germline CDR1 and CDR2 sequences are SGHRS and YFSETQ. Here the CDR3 DNA reads TGCGCCAGCAGCCCACCTTCATCGGATACGCAGTATTTT. Its translation: CASSPPSSDTQYF.